This T cell receptor (beta chain) originates from a study of tumor and adjacent non-tumor tissue in lung cancer (dated 2018 in TCRdb). General notes on the study: By cancer type, the cohort comprised eleven to twelve adenocarcinoma patients, a couple of squamous cell carcinoma patients and 1 small cell lung cancer patient. The approximately 15 enrolled patients, of whom some ten were men and 5 were women, were aged roughly 30 to 85 years and were diagnosed with TNM stage I to III disease. Sequencing generated a total of around 120 million productive TCRbeta reads, averaging approximately 4 million reads per sample. The study compared bulk TCRbeta repertoires from lung tumor tissue and matched distant non-tumor lung tissue of approximately 15 lung cancer patients. TCRbeta CDR3 sequencing was performed on a few dozen paired specimens, with one tumor sample and one normal lung sample collected per patient.

RNA was isolated from bulk unsorted tissue, and RNA quality was assessed with a NanoDrop ND-1000 and an Agilent 2100. Newly diagnosed lung cancer patients without prior chemotherapy who had been admitted for thoracic surgery in China between August and November 2014 were enrolled as donors. Anyone who had undergone radiotherapy or chemotherapy before, or who had another cancer at the same time, was left out of the study. Pieces of surgical tissue measuring roughly 1-2.1 cm3 were kept in RNAlater solution and stored at -80 degrees C until use. Libraries were built with multiplex PCR. The sample was run on an Illumina HiSeq 2500. TCRbeta libraries were built by three rounds of nested PCR using primers (Table S4), following protocols modified from ARM-PCR. Before sequencing, PCR products of 200-500 bp were excised from the gel and purified with the QIAquick gel extraction kit. In the original analysis: Trimmomatic was used to clean the reads, FLASH merged the cleaned reads into complete CDR3 sequences, and MiTCR assigned the sequences to V(D)J germline segments. VDJtools was used to compute clonal diversity as the inverse Simpson's index. Productive reads were defined as in-frame sequences without a premature stop codon. TCRdb passed the public sequencing reads through fastp at Q25 and MiXCR, retaining productive beta sequences. A single entry per CDR3 protein holds the most common genes and DNA from its merged rows. Here the V and J calls rest on TCRdb's processing, not on the authors' analysis. The sample table lists 110,000 or so distinct CDR3 sequences, around 75% of them with a count of one. About 39% of the sample belongs to the ten largest clones.

Notes on this clonotype: Its binding antigen is unknown. This may arise from a read error, as a much more abundant clone is one base away.

What the work shows at the level of the full study, not this receptor alone: The top 100 clones made up a significantly larger cumulative share of the repertoire in normal lung than in tumor tissue. Only approximately 14 patients were in the cohort, and the authors stated that larger samples and more detailed clinical data are needed. Because peripheral blood was not sequenced, blood TCRbeta repertoires in the lung cancer patients of the study were not examined. TCR diversity was significantly higher in younger patients, and higher tumor TCR diversity was associated with shorter overall and disease-free survival. The sequencing platform is not named in the methods, and unique molecular identifiers are not mentioned. Tumor tissue showed significantly higher TCR diversity (inverse Simpson) than normal lung tissue, at 431.37 vs 166.20 (P = 0.0075, Mann-Whitney U test).

Here V drops 8 bases and J drops 4 bases, and the junction holds 8 bases not matched to any gene. From its cysteine to its phenylalanine, the CDR3 spans 14 amino acids. Here the CDR3 DNA is all that survives: 42 bases in frame from base 1. CDR1 DFQATT and CDR2 SNEGSKA were looked up in the germline V gene (reference sequence). The V and J segments used are TRBV20-1 and TRBJ2-3, with 11 bases matching TRBD1. The material sequenced was lung tumor tissue. The sequence was collected from a woman aged 55-70 years with non-small cell lung cancer. In nucleotide form, the sequence is TGCAGTACTCGCCGGGACAGGGGGTCAGATACGCAGTATTTT. Its translation reads: CSTRRDRGSDTQYF.